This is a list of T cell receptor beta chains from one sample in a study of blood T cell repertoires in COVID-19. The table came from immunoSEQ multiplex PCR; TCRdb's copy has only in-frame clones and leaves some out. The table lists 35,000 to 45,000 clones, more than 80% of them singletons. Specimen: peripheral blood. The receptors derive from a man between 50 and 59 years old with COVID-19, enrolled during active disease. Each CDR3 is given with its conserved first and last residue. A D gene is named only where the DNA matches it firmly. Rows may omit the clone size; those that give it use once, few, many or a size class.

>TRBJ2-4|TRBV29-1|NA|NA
TGCAGCGTTCTAGCCAGAGCCAAAAACATTCAGTACTTC
CSVLARAKNIQYF
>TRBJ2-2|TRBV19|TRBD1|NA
TGTGCCAGTAGTACGTCTCCCGGGACAGGGACCGGGGAGCTGTTTTTT
CASSTSPGTGTGELFF
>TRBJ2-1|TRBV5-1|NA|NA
TGCGCCAGCAGCTTGCTAGCCAACAATGAGCAGTTCTTC
CASSLLANNEQFF
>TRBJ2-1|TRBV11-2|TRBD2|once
TGTGCCAGCAGCCAGACTGAACTAGCGGGATGGCAAAGGAATGAGCAGTTCTTC
CASSQTELAGWQRNEQFF
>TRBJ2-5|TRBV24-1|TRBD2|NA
TGTGCCACCAGTGATGTCCGGACTAGTGGGACCCAGTACTTC
CATSDVRTSGTQYF
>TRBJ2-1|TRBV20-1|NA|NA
TGCAGTGCTAGTCCGGGGGAGCTCTCCTACAATGAGCAGTTCTTC
CSASPGELSYNEQFF
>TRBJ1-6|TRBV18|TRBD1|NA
TGTGCCAGCTCCCTGACTGGACAGGATTCACCCCTCCACTTT
CASSLTGQDSPLHF
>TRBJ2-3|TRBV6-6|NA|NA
TGTGCCAGCAGATCCAGCGGGCTCGGAGATACGCAGTATTTT
CASRSSGLGDTQYF
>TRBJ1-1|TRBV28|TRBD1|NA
TGTGCCAGCAGCGCTTCCGGGACAGGGAGGAACACTGAAGCTTTCTTT
CASSASGTGRNTEAFF
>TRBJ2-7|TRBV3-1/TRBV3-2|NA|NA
TGTGCCAGCAGCCAAGGAGTTTACGAGCAGTACTTC
CASSQGVYEQYF
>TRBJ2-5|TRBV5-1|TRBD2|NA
TGCGCCAGCAGCTCGCGGACTAGCGGGAGTGAGACCCAGTACTTC
CASSSRTSGSETQYF
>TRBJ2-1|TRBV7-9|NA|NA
TGTGCCAGCAGACTCCGGGGGTTCGAGTACAATGAGCAGTTCTTC
CASRLRGFEYNEQFF
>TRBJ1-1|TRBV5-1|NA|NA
TGCGCCAGCAGTCCTCCAGAACCGAACACTGAAGCTTTCTTT
CASSPPEPNTEAFF
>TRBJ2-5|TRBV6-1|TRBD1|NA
TGTGCCAGCAGTGATCGGGACAGGGGGCAAGAGACCCAGTACTTC
CASSDRDRGQETQYF
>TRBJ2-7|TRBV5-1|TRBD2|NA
TGCGCCAGCGGCACCGGGACTAGCGGGAATTACGAGCAGTACTTC
CASGTGTSGNYEQYF
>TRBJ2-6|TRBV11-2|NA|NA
TGTGCCAGCAGCTTAGGTATTATGGGACTGCTCTCTGGGGCCAACGTCCTGACTTTC
CASSLGIMGLLSGANVLTF
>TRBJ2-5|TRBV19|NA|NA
TGTGCCAGTAGTACCAGGGTAGTAGAGACCCAGTACTTC
CASSTRVVETQYF